This T cell receptor beta chain is drawn from a study of graft-versus-host responses after intestinal transplantation. Study context: Multivisceral, liver-intestinal, or isolated intestinal grafts were transplanted into recipients. General study points: Researchers found GvH clones in recipient marrow, and some showed up first in ileum or blood. Early declines in HvG clones that occurred post-transplant were associated with peak circulating GvH clone levels.

Germline V lookup: CDR1 LNHDA, CDR2 SQIVND (reference sequence). The CDR3 is 19 residues long. The V segment lost 4 bases and the J segment 1 base; nucleotides outside the gene matches: 16. About this clone: Antigen specificity is unknown.

The table came from immunoSEQ multiplex PCR; TCRdb's copy has only in-frame clones and leaves some out. There are some 83,000 clones in the sample; around 91% occur only once, and more than 0.095% lies in the top ten. This sample comprised unstimulated CD4+ T cells sorted from spleen or lymph node cells, obtained before intestinal transplant. This clonotype was obtained from a human donor who received an intestinal transplant. The rearrangement joins TRBV19 to TRBJ2-5; 9 bases map to TRBD1. In DNA, the CDR3 is TGTGCCAGTAGTACGCCGGGACAGGGCTTCGTCGAGGGCCAAGAGACCCAGTACTTC. Translating it yields CASSTPGQGFVEGQETQYF.